One sample yielded the 9 T cell receptor beta chains listed below, sequenced in a study of tissue T cells after allogeneic stem cell transplantation. Profiling relied on immunoSEQ multiplex PCR, and the TCRdb table lists in-frame clones only, not all of them. The sample contains over 1,500 clones, about three quarters of which appear only once. The material sequenced was colon tissue, taken at autopsy. These receptors came from a male patient between 35 and 75 years old with steroid-refractory graft-versus-host disease after an allogeneic stem cell transplant. Some T cells here may be from the graft donor.

This chain uses TRBV9 with TRBJ1-3; perhaps TRBD1 as D (5 bases). The CDR3 contains 16 residues. Germline lookup yields CDR1 SGDLS and CDR2 YYNGEE. The V gene lost 1 base and the J gene lost 0 bases, with 11 bases spanning the gap. CDR3 DNA sequence: TGTGCCAGCAGCGTAAGGGCGGACAACTCTGGAAACACCATATATTTT. It encodes CASSVRADNSGNTIYF.

This clone showed up just a few times. The chain couples TRBV7-9 to TRBJ2-5, with D possibly matching TRBD2 (5 bases). This CDR3 comprises 14 residues. V was shortened by 4 bases and J by 4 bases, with 13 bases between the two germline ends. The germline V gene has CDR1 SEHNR and CDR2 FQNEAQ (reference sequence). The CDR3 DNA reads as TGTGCCAGCAGCTCCCGGGCCGCGGGAGAGACCCAGTACTTC. Translating it yields CASSSRAAGETQYF.

The rearrangement uses TRBV29-1 and TRBJ2-7, with D possibly TRBD1 on 6 matching bases. The V gene's germline CDR1 is SQVTM and CDR2 ANQGSEA. V was cut by 7 bases and J by 7 bases, with 26 bases left in between. The length of the CDR3 is 15 residues. CDR3 protein: CSAAWGRQGTGEQYF. The CDR3, as DNA: TGCAGCGCGGCTTGGGGGCGCCAGGGGACGGGAGAGCAGTACTTC.

This sequence joins TRBV19 and TRBJ2-5; maybe TRBD1 (6 bases). The CDR3 sequence is 14 residues long. V dropped 10 bases and J dropped 1 base, with 16 bases sitting between them. Germline CDR1 LNHDA, CDR2 SQIVND (reference sequence). The CDR3 DNA sequence: TGTGCCACCAATTTCGGGACACCCCAAGAGACCCAGTACTTC. This encodes CATNFGTPQETQYF.

This rearrangement joins TRBV4-3 to TRBJ1-5; D might be TRBD1 (5 bases). Trimming removed 0 bases at V and 3 bases at J, with 9 bases between. The CDR3 consists of 15 residues. CDR1 LGHNA and CDR2 YSLEER come from the germline V gene. CDR3 sequence: CASSQDGGANQPQHF. CDR3 DNA sequence: TGCGCCAGCAGCCAAGATGGCGGGGCCAATCAGCCCCAGCATTTT.

This chain connects TRBV30 to TRBJ1-5; D is possibly TRBD1 (6 bases). CDR1 is GTSNPN and CDR2 is SVGIG in the germline V gene (reference sequence). The ends were cut back, 7 bases at V and 0 bases at J, with 13 bases in the middle. The CDR3 runs to 14 residues. CDR3: CAYNQGISNQPQHF. The CDR3 coding sequence is TGTGCCTACAACCAGGGGATTAGCAATCAGCCCCAGCATTTT.

The chain recombines TRBV27 with TRBJ2-2; the D is unclear. V lost 6 bases to trimming and J lost 2 bases, with 10 bases between them. The germline V gene encodes CDR1 MNHEY and CDR2 SMNVEV (reference sequence). The CDR3 spans 14 residues. The CDR3 loop is CASRIPVNTGELFF. The CDR3, as DNA: TGTGCCAGCAGAATACCCGTTAACACCGGGGAGCTGTTTTTT.

The chain is built from TRBV11-2 and TRBJ2-3, with TRBD2 matching 7 bases. This CDR3 is 14 amino acids long. Germline assignment: CDR1 SGHAT and CDR2 FQNNGV. V lost 0 bases, J lost 7 bases, and 4 bases stayed unmatched. CDR3 protein: CASSLEASGNTQYF. The CDR3 coding sequence is TGTGCCAGCAGCTTAGAGGCTAGCGGAAATACGCAGTATTTT.

The rearrangement joins TRBV5-1 to TRBJ2-3; 7 positions match TRBD1. V lost 8 bases to trimming and J lost 2 bases; unmatched junction nucleotides: 5. CDR3 length equals 13 residues. CDR1 and CDR2 from the germline V gene are SGHRS and YFSETQ. The CDR3 sequence: CASGDSDTDTQYF. The CDR3 nucleotides are TGCGCCAGTGGGGACAGTGACACAGATACGCAGTATTTT.